This section outlines one TCR beta chain sequence together with its context. CDR3 length: 16 amino acids. Germline trimming cut 6 bases from V and 1 base from J; bases unmatched to any gene: 9. Germline CDR1 and CDR2: SNHLY and FYNNEI. The data belong to a study of blood T cell repertoires in COVID-19. Overall study: Collection of acute and convalescent COVID-19 samples took place in the United States, Italy and Spain. PBMCs, B-cell-depleted T cells, or T cells provided the cDNA or gDNA that made up the material.

Source study methods: Reference gene primers were amplified, and this amplification served to estimate nucleated cell counts. Data came from immunoSEQ multiplex PCR; TCRdb stores just in-frame clones and leaves some out. V, J and clone size are taken as reported in that table, and D and trimming were inferred from the DNA itself. The sample has roughly 120,000 clones; approximately 80% are singletons. What was sequenced was peripheral blood. This clonotype was obtained from a man aged 45 to 65 with acute or convalescent COVID-19. The J gene is TRBJ1-3, the V gene TRBV2; 7 nucleotides align to TRBD1. The CDR3 DNA reads as TGTGCCAGCAGGAGGGGGCTGGGGGAATCTGGAAACACCATATATTTT. It translates to CASRRGLGESGNTIYF. Combining the CDR3 with reference TRBV2 and TRBJ1-3 gives the whole variable domain EPEVTQTPSHQVTQMGQEVILRCVPISNHLYFYWYRQILGQKVEFLVSFYNNEISEKSEIFDDQFSVERPDGSNFTLKIRSTKLEDSAMYFCASRRGLGESGNTIYFGEGSWLTVV.